This T cell receptor beta chain was obtained from a study of a mutant IDH1 vaccine in newly diagnosed glioma. Study as a whole: Sex among treated patients split 62.5% male, about 40% female; mean age was roughly 40 years. It was at week 35 that visit V12 occurred, and at week 47 that visit V13 did.

Notes on this clone: Its target is unknown.

Time point in this sample: week 47, end of study. Each dose of the vaccine consisted of 300 ug of mutant IDH1 20-mer peptide, with topical imiquimod. Germline CDR1 is MNHEY and CDR2 is SMNVEV (reference sequence). The CDR3 has 15 residues. Trimming took off 6 bases at V and 1 base at J, with 15 bases between the two ends. Only in-frame clones appear in the TCRdb table, and some are missing; sequencing was by immunoSEQ multiplex PCR. Of tens of thousands of clones listed, roughly 87% were seen once; the top ten hold 3.2%. The sequence was collected from a woman in her forties or fifties with glioma. Here the sequenced sample was PBMCs, taken from a glioma patient whose treatment included an IDH1 peptide vaccine. The gene calls are TRBV27 and TRBJ1-2, with no clear D. The CDR3 spells CASRLSWEGNYGYTF. CDR3 nucleotides: TGTGCCAGCAGACTCAGCTGGGAGGGTAACTATGGCTACACCTTC.